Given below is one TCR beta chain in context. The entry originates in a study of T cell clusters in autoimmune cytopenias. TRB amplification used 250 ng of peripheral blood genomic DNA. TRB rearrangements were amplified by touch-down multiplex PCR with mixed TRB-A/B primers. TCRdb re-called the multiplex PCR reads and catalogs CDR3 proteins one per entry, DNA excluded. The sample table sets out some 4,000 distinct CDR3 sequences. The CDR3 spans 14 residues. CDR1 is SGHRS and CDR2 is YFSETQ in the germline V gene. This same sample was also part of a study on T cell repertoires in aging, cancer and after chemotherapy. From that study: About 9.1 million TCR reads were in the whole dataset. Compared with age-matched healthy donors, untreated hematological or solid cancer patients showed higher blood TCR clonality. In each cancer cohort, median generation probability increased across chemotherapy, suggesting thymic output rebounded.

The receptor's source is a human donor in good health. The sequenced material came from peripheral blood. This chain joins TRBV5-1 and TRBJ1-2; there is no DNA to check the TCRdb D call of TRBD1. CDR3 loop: CASSFTAGTYGYTF.